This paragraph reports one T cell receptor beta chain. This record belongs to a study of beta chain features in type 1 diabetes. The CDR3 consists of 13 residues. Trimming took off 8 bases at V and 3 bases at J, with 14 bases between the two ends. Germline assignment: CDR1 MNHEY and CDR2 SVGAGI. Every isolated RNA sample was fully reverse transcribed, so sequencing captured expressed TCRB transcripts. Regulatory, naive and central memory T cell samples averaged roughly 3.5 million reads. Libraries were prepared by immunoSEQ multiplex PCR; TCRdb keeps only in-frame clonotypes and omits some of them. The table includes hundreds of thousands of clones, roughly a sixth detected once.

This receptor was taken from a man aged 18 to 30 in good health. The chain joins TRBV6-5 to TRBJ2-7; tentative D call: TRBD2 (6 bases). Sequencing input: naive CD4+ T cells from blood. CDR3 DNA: TGTGCCAGCCAACGGGGGTACTACTACGAGCAGTACTTC. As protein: CASQRGYYYEQYF.